The TCR beta chain described here comes from a study of cytomegalovirus exposure and HLA in healthy donors (dated by TCRdb to the late 2010s). About the study as a whole: In an earlier analysis of 550 to 750 of the donors, 276 Gb of sequence data and 100 million or so unique TCR beta sequences from 150 million to 200 million T cells were reported. An early release that covered more than 550 HLA-typed donors contained approximately 300 gigabases of sequencing data and tens of millions of unique TCR sequences. Of the roughly 410 genotyped donors, roughly 80% were placed in the genetic ancestry cluster associated with self-reported Caucasian donors. The study aimed to test whether cataloging public T cell receptors could reveal signatures of past pathogen exposure. The T cell repertoires of 670 or so subjects were profiled by immunosequencing and related to cytomegalovirus serostatus. A separate validation cohort of roughly 110 different subjects was used in addition to the 666-subject first cohort. The study combined high-throughput TCR immunosequencing, statistical association of individual TCRs with disease status, and machine learning to predict cytomegalovirus infection status. In a later analysis, previously published TCR beta repertoires from about 670 donors were re-analyzed and high-resolution HLA genotyping was added so that TCR occurrence patterns could be studied. Rather than using new phenotypic data, the later analysis identified candidate immune exposures from TCR beta sequences and from how often those sequences occurred across donors. An earlier analysis of around 640 of the donors used high-throughput TCR beta sequencing to judge whether each TCR beta V gene segment behaved as functional or pseudogenic. Donor age, sex, ethnicity and CMV serostatus were compiled alongside the repertoire data. A later genetic analysis took genome-wide SNP genotypes for about three fifths of the roughly 670 donors and used that subset as a discovery cohort. All discovery cohort repertoires had been generated on a single sequencing platform. Class I and class II HLA loci were covered by the typing at four-digit resolution. The number of typed donors differed by locus: roughly 629-630 for A, B, C, DRB1 and DQB1; about 520 for DQA1; 606 for DPA1; and approximately 450 for DPB1. Several DR-DQ haplotypes were treated as single units for association and clustering because of strong linkage in the cohort. Among some 400 genotyped donors of the cohort, an average of 235,054 unique TCR beta nucleotide sequences were sequenced per donor, around 20% of them non-productive.

The receptor library was made with the immunoSEQ multiplex PCR assay. For the multiplex PCR, a mixture combining 60 forward primers for TCR Vbeta segments and 13 reverse primers for TCR Jbeta segments was used. The CDR3 region of rearranged TCR beta genes was amplified from genomic DNA with a multiplex PCR assay. On the Illumina HiSeq System, the amplified TCR beta libraries were sequenced as 87-base-pair reads. As for the authors' bioinformatics: Across the 700 or so repertoires, a later analysis counted 78 million or so unique TCR beta chains, around 11 million of which were shared by at least two donors. A nearest-neighbor algorithm error-corrected the raw reads and collapsed the reads into unique sequences, merging closely related sequences to remove PCR and sequencing errors. V, D and J gene segments were assigned by aligning CDR3 sequences to IMGT reference sequences. Each retained sequence needed at least a six-nucleotide match to both a V gene segment and a J gene segment. A rearrangement counted as productive if the CDR3 had no stop codons and remained in frame with V and J, and every other rearrangement counted as non-productive. CDR3 was defined according to IMGT convention as the region running from the second conserved V-encoded cysteine to the conserved J-encoded phenylalanine. The earlier analysis of 550 to 650 of the donors excluded any sequence lacking an unambiguous match to a single V gene segment. In an earlier analysis of approximately 550 of the donors, V segments were called functional above 56.7% productive rearrangements and were called segregating when the between-donor standard deviation exceeded 5%. A statistical classification framework was built for diagnosing cytomegalovirus status from the catalog of TCR beta chain sequences. In a later analysis, TCR nucleotide sequences were compared against IMGT/GENE-DB human TR gene sequences so that V and J genes could be assigned. Using the TCRdist pipeline, a later analysis assigned CDR3 sequences along with most-parsimonious VDJ recombination scenarios. In a later analysis, each TCR beta chain was defined by its CDR3 amino acid sequence together with its V-gene family, and reads lacking a unique V-gene family were excluded. A later analysis removed nearly 600 highly shared, low-generation-probability nucleotide sequences to deal with suspected cross-contamination and a sequencing artifact. A later analysis calculated a clonal expansion index for each public chain from normalized within-repertoire ranks of inferred template counts. In a later analysis, generation probabilities were computed with a VDJ recombination model fitted to out-of-frame rearrangements, and the resulting probabilities were checked against IGoR. A later analysis scored TCR-TCR, TCR-HLA and TCR-CMV co-occurrence with hypergeometric tests, applying a repertoire-size bias correction to TCR pairs. In a later analysis, false discovery rates were estimated by permuting HLA or CMV assignments 20 times. In a later analysis, co-occurring TCRs were grouped using DBSCAN, with TCRdist sequence similarity added in when clustering inside HLA-allele-positive subsets. Repertoires with fewer than 30,000 or more than 120,000 public chains, plus five repertoires with anomalous nucleotide sharing, were excluded from co-occurrence clustering. The immuneACCESS repertoire file appears here via TCRdb, limited to in-frame rearrangements. These files lack a portion of the clones; in checked studies, under half of the deficit traces to unresolved V genes, and the cause of the others is not known. The V and J calls and the clone size are those of that table, but D and trimming were determined from the DNA. The sample table contains 100,000 or so clones; only one count was recorded for roughly 74% of them. The top ten clones comprise approximately 2.1% of the sample.

Here is what the overall study found, with its caveats: It was suggested by the authors that the approach could potentially be generalized to other disease states and immunological phenotypes. In an earlier analysis of some 550 of the donors, most TCR beta V segments were observed in productive rearrangements about 90% or about 30% of the time, broadly matching IMGT annotations. A further reported finding was that TCR beta sequences accurately predicted the HLA-A and HLA-B alleles for most subjects in the first cohort. According to a later genetic analysis, donors in an Asian-associated ancestry cluster had fewer N-insertions in productive TCRs than the roughly 660-donor mean. Compared with equally common non-associated chains, HLA-associated TCR beta chains in a later analysis were more clonally expanded and had lower generation probabilities. Because HLA typing was unavailable for some donors at each locus, only the typed subset was used in association tests. In a later analysis, the rate of TCR association differed among HLA loci, with DRB1 alleles having the most associated TCRs and HLA-C alleles having the fewest. In a later analysis, most CMV-associated TCR beta chains were found to appear HLA-restricted, with HLA associations seemingly driven largely by CMV exposure. Because counts were too low, more than 15 rarely observed V segments, including chromosome 9 orphons, were left out of the earlier analysis of 587 of the donors. A later analysis reported that several top co-occurrence clusters appeared linked to parvovirus B19, influenza, CMV and Epstein-Barr virus. Sequencing depth was assumed to be roughly uniform across donors in the presence/absence analyses, though that assumption may not hold. In vitro tests confirmed that three of the cytomegalovirus-associated TCR beta chains recognize cytomegalovirus antigens. The classifier was reported to diagnose cytomegalovirus status with high specificity and sensitivity in both the original cohort and the validation cohort. The sequencing pipeline was judged likely to have produced a cluster of highly shared sequence variants as a technical artifact. Only TCR beta chains were sequenced in this cohort, and the absence of alpha or paired-chain data limited detectable features. For the cohort, immune exposure information was limited to CMV serostatus. Linkage disequilibrium might explain the correlated functional status among segregating V segments, but an unknown experimental factor could not be excluded. Specific HLA alleles were associated with 15,000 to 20,000 TCR beta sequences at a false discovery rate of 0.05 in a later analysis. A total of some 180 TCR beta chains were listed by the study as associated with cytomegalovirus. An association between a missense DCLRE1C variant and V-gene and J-gene trimming of TCR beta chains was found in a later genetic analysis and replicated in an independent cohort. When HLA alleles, especially DR and DQ, strongly co-occurred, TCR associations were difficult to assign to individual alleles. Most TCR sequences were observed very rarely across donors, whereas some public TCRs were present in many individuals.

Points on this clone: The clone's antigen remains unknown. No much larger clonotype is one base removed from it; base qualities were not supplied.

The cohort consisted of approximately 670 healthy bone marrow donors. Cohort members were all nominally healthy when sampled, although unrecorded immune exposures were likely present. The donor tested CMV seronegative and was one of the 352 seronegative cohort members. A peripheral blood sample was provided by each donor, and peripheral blood mononuclear cells were used for TCR beta sequencing. The Qiagen DNeasy Blood Extraction Kit was used to extract genomic DNA from the blood cell samples. The sequenced material came from PBMCs. The receptor was derived from a middle-aged woman in good health and CMV-seronegative.

The CDR3 reads CASSSTGGATDTQYF. The sequenced DNA is TGTGCCAGCAGCTCCACAGGGGGAGCGACAGATACGCAGTATTTT. The V and J genes are TRBV7-3 and TRBJ2-3, with 8 middle bases fitting TRBD1. Taken from cysteine to phenylalanine, the CDR3 has 15 residues. Only the CDR3 region is kept as DNA, spanning 45 bases read in frame from base 1. CDR1 and CDR2, looked up from the germline V gene, are SGHTA and FQGTGA. The germline V and J ends show losses of 4 bases and 3 bases respectively, and no gene match explains 6 bases of the junction. With the rest looked up from the reference TRBV7-3 and TRBJ2-3 genes rather than sequenced, the full variable domain is GAGVSQTPSNKVTEKGKYVELRCDPISGHTALYWYRQSLGQGPEFLIYFQGTGAADDSGLPNDRFFAVRPEGSVSTLKIQRTERGDSAVYLCASSSTGGATDTQYFGPGTRLTVL.